The 8 T cell receptor beta chains presented below share a single source sample, sequenced in a study of blood T cell repertoires in COVID-19. Repertoires were generated with immunoSEQ multiplex PCR, while TCRdb's copy carries only in-frame clones and drops some. The sample yields roughly 220,000 clones, around three quarters seen once. Sequencing input: peripheral blood. Every receptor here comes from a woman in her seventies with acute or convalescent COVID-19.

V and J are TRBV4-1 and TRBJ2-7; D might be TRBD2 (6 bases). The V and J ends lost 5 bases and 2 bases respectively, with 13 bases between them. This CDR3 comprises 14 residues. The germline V gene has CDR1 MGHRA and CDR2 YSYEKL. CDR3 nucleotides: TGCGCCAGCAGCGGTCGCGGGAAGACCTACGAGCAGTACTTC. This codes for CASSGRGKTYEQYF.

The CDR3 here is CASSPGTGNYGYTF. CDR3 sequence (DNA): TGTGCCAGCAGCCCCGGGACAGGGAACTATGGCTACACCTTC. The V and J genes are TRBV6-5 and TRBJ1-2; TRBD1 agrees at 9 bases. With 6 bases clipped from V and 2 bases from J, the junction kept 4 bases outside the gene matches. The CDR3 is 14 amino acids. The germline gives CDR1 MNHEY, CDR2 SVGAGI.

The rearrangement joins TRBV28 to TRBJ1-2; the D gene is possibly TRBD1 (5 bases). CDR1 and CDR2 from the germline V gene are MDHEN and SYDVKM. The CDR3 is made up of 14 amino acids. V shed 8 bases and J shed 6 bases, with 19 bases lying between them. The chain's CDR3 is CASRRWGEINGYTF. The CDR3 bases are TGTGCCAGCCGACGGTGGGGCGAGATAAATGGCTACACCTTC.

This clone has more than one count but fewer than ten. The rearrangement joins TRBV5-1 to TRBJ2-7; TRBD1 is a possible D gene (6 bases). Germline V gives CDR1 SGHRS, CDR2 YFSETQ. This CDR3 is built from 14 residues. Between the trimmed V and J ends, which lost 3 bases and 3 bases, there was a span of 13 bases. This CDR3 is CASSSAGTLYEQYF. Here the CDR3 DNA reads TGCGCCAGCAGCTCAGCCGGGACACTCTACGAGCAGTACTTC.

This clone has a single count. The rearrangement joins TRBV28 to TRBJ1-1; the match to TRBD1 covers 7 bases. The length of the CDR3 is 14 residues. Germline CDR1 and CDR2: MDHEN and SYDVKM. After removal of 6 bases from V and 0 bases from J, the junction contained 4 bases not matched to a gene. CDR3 loop: CASRVGQVNTEAFF. In DNA, the CDR3 is TGTGCCAGCAGGGTTGGACAGGTGAACACTGAAGCTTTCTTT.

This clone was seen only once. This chain joins TRBV18 and TRBJ1-3; 12 positions match TRBD1. Looked up from germline, CDR1 is KGHSH and CDR2 is LQKENI. The CDR3 contains 17 residues. Trimming removed 0 bases from V and 2 bases from J; junction bases left unmatched: 2. Here the CDR3 reads CASSPPGTGGTGNTIYF. CDR3 DNA: TGTGCCAGCTCACCACCGGGGACAGGGGGCACTGGAAACACCATATATTTT.

V and J are TRBV27 and TRBJ2-2, with 11 nucleotides matching TRBD2. This CDR3 has 16 residues. Germline values: CDR1 MNHEY, CDR2 SMNVEV (reference sequence). Trimming at V came to 9 bases and at J to 3 bases, leaving 9 bases not matched to a gene. CDR3 amino acids: CASGPGTSGYTGELFF. As DNA, the CDR3 is TGTGCCAGTGGCCCGGGGACTAGCGGCTACACCGGGGAGCTGTTTTTT.

The V gene is TRBV30, the J gene TRBJ2-1, with TRBD2 identical over 7 bases. The CDR3 spans 16 residues. The germline V gene encodes CDR1 GTSNPN and CDR2 SVGIG (reference sequence). The V and J ends lost 5 bases and 0 bases, in that order; junction bases with no gene match: 10. CDR3 nucleotides: TGTGCCTGGGTCCCGGGACTACTGAGCTCCTACAATGAGCAGTTCTTC. It yields the protein CAWVPGLLSSYNEQFF.